This T cell receptor beta chain stems from a study of CD8 T cells in ankylosing spondylitis. Making use of molecular barcodes, quantitative 5'-RACE generated TCR beta libraries. TCRdb recomputed calls from the 5' RACE reads with MiXCR, one row per CDR3 protein. The sample has about 96,000 distinct CDR3 sequences; roughly 8.8% are singletons. Broader study findings: The authors reported significant enrichment of disease-linked clones in matched ankylosing spondylitis synovial fluid. A motif of fewer than ten highly homologous TCR beta variants was seen as apparently characteristic of ankylosing spondylitis blood. In reactive arthritis synovial fluid and blood, some motif variants had been reported before.

This clonotype came up many times. Its antigen is currently unknown. Germline V gene sequence: CDR1 SGHAT, CDR2 FQNNGV. V was shortened by 0 bases and J by 4 bases, with 10 bases between the two germline ends. The CDR3 consists of 14 residues. Input material: blood, either unsorted or a sorted T cell fraction (not recorded which). The receptor's source is a male donor with ankylosing spondylitis or in good health (not recorded which). V usage is TRBV11-2 and J usage is TRBJ2-7; D uncertain. Here the CDR3 reads CASSLDRFIYEQYF. In DNA form, the CDR3 reads TGTGCCAGCAGCTTAGATCGGTTTATTTACGAGCAGTACTTC.